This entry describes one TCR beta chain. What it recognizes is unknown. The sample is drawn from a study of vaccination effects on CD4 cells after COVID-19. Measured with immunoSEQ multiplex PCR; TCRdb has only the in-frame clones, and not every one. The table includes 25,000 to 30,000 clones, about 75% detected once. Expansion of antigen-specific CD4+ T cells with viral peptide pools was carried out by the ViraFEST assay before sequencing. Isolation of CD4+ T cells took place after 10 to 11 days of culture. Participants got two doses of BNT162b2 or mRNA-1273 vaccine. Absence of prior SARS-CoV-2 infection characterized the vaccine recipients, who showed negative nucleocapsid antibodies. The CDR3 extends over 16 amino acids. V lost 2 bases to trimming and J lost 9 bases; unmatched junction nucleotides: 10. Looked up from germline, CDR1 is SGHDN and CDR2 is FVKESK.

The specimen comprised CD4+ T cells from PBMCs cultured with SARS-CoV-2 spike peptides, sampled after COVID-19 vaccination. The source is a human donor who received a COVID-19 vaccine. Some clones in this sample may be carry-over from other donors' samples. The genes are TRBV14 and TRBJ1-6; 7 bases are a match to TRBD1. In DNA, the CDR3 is TGTGCCAGCAGCCAAAGTCATGACAGGGATGTTTCACCCCTCCACTTT. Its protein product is CASSQSHDRDVSPLHF.